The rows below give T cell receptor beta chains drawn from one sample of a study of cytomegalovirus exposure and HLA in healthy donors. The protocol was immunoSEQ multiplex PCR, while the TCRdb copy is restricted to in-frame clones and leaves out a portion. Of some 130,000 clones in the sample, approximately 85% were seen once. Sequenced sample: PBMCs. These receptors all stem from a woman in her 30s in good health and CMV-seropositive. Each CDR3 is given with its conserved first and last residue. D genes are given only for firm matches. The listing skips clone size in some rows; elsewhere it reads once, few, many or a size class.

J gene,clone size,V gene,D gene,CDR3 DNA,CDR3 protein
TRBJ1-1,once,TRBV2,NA,TGTGCCAGCAGTGGAACAGGCACTGAAGCTTTCTTT,CASSGTGTEAFF
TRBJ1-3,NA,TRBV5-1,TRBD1,TGCGCCAGCAGCTTGGGACAGGGAACAGGAAACACCATATATTTT,CASSLGQGTGNTIYF
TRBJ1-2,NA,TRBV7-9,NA,TGTGCCAGCAGCTTAGGGGCAGATGGCTACACCTTC,CASSLGADGYTF
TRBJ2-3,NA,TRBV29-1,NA,TGCAGCGTTGGACTAGTGGCAGATACGCAGTATTTT,CSVGLVADTQYF
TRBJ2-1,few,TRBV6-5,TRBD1,TGTGCCAGCACCCGGACAGGGGGTATTGATGAGCAGTTCTTC,CASTRTGGIDEQFF
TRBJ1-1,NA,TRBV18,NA,TGTGCCAGCTCACCGCTTATGGGAGCTGAAGCTTTCTTT,CASSPLMGAEAFF
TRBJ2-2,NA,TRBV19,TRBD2,TGTGCCAGTAGTATCCGGAGGATAGCGGGCTACCTCACCGGGGAGCTGTTTTTT,CASSIRRIAGYLTGELFF
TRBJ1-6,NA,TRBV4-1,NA,TGCGCCAGCAGCCAAGTAGGTGTGGAGAATTCACCCCTCCACTTT,CASSQVGVENSPLHF
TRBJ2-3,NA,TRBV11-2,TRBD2,TGTGCCAGCAGCGGCTTAGCGGGGGGCCCAGATACGCAGTATTTT,CASSGLAGGPDTQYF
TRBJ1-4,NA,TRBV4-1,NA,TGCGCCAGCAGCCAAGGAGAGAAAAAACTGTTTTTT,CASSQGEKKLFF
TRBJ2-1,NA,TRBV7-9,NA,TGTTCCAGCAGCTTAGTCCCCCAACTAGAGAGCGCGCAGTTCTTC,CSSSLVPQLESAQFF
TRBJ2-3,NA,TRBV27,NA,TGTGCCAGCAGTCCCTCCCCTCTCCTGAGCACAGATACGCAGTATTTT,CASSPSPLLSTDTQYF
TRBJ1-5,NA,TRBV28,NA,TGTGCCAGCAGATCAACAGGGTTCAATCAGCCCCAGCATTTT,CASRSTGFNQPQHF
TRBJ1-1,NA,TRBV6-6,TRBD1,TGTGCCAGCAGTCCCGGACAGGGCGCTGAAGCTTTCTTT,CASSPGQGAEAFF
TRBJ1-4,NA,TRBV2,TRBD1,TGTGCCAGCAGGAGGGGGCCGAATGAAAAACTGTTTTTT,CASRRGPNEKLFF
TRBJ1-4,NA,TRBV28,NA,TGTGCCAGCAGTTTTTCTACTAGAGGTTCGGAAAAACTGTTTTTT,CASSFSTRGSEKLFF
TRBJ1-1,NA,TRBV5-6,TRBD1,TGTGCCAGCAGCTTGTTTAGTACAGGGGTGAACACTGAAGCTTTCTTT,CASSLFSTGVNTEAFF
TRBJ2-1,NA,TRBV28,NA,TGTGCCAGCAGCAGTCGCAATGAGCAGTTCTTC,CASSSRNEQFF
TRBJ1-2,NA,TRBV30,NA,TGTGCCCAAACAGGGCCCCCATTGAACTATGGCTACACCTTC,CAQTGPPLNYGYTF
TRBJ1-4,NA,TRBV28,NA,TGTGCCAGCAGTTTAAGCAGCCAGAGGGAGGGGGAAAAACTGTTTTTT,CASSLSSQREGEKLFF
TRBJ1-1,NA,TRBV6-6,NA,TGTGCCAGCAGTAAGTCAGGGAGGTCCGAAGCTTTCTTT,CASSKSGRSEAFF
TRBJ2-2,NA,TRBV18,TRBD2,TGTGCCAGCTCACCACGACTAGCAGAGAACACCGGGGAGCTGTTTTTT,CASSPRLAENTGELFF
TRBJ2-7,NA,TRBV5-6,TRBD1,TGTGCCAGCAGCTCTGACAGGGGGCTCTCCTACGAGCAGTACTTC,CASSSDRGLSYEQYF
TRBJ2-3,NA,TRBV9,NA,TGTGCCAGCAGCGGGACTAGGGGGAGCACAGATACGCAGTATTTT,CASSGTRGSTDTQYF
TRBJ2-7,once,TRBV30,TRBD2,TGTGCCTGGAGTGGCGGGGGGTTGTTCGAGCAGTACTTC,CAWSGGGLFEQYF
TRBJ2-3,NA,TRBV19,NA,TGTGCCAGTGGGACACGCACAGATACGCAGTATTTT,CASGTRTDTQYF
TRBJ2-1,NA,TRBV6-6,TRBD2,TGTGCCAGCTGTCCGATGGGACTAGCAGGGGATGAGCAGTTCTTC,CASCPMGLAGDEQFF
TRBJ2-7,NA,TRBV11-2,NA,TGTGCCAGCAGCTCCCCCTCAGGGAGGCCCTACGAGCAGTACTTC,CASSSPSGRPYEQYF
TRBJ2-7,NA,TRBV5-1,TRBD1,TGCGCCAGCAGCTTGGAAGCCGGGACAGGGGTCGAGCAGTACTTC,CASSLEAGTGVEQYF
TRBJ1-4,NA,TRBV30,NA,TGTGCCTGGAGACCTGAGGAAAAACTGTTTTTT,CAWRPEEKLFF
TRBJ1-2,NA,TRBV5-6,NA,TGTGCCAGCAGCCCAACTCTGGAGTCTAACTATGGCTACACCTTC,CASSPTLESNYGYTF
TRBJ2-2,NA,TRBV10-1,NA,TGCGCCAGCAGTGAGTCGCAGGAGGAGCTGTTTTTT,CASSESQEELFF